This T cell receptor beta chain was captured in a study of tumour-infiltrating T cells in Burkitt lymphoma. Study-level information: Repertoire clonality predicted overall and progression-free survival. Overall study results and limits: Many Burkitt lymphoma patients shared several public clonotypes.

The repertoire was sequenced with immunoSEQ multiplex PCR; TCRdb's copy has only in-frame clones and lacks some. The table includes 43,000 or so clones, about a third detected once. V gave up 9 bases and J gave up 4 bases, with 22 bases separating them. Germline-derived CDR1 and CDR2 are LNHDA and SQIVND (reference sequence). This CDR3 spans 16 amino acids. Comments on this clone: The antigen is not known.

The material sequenced was tumor tissue. The chain employs TRBV19 and TRBJ2-1; D is tentatively TRBD1 or TRBD2 (5 bases each). This TCR was sampled from a human donor with Burkitt lymphoma. The CDR3 loop is CASRIGTGGLYNEQFF. Here the CDR3 DNA reads TGTGCCAGCCGCATAGGGACCGGTGGGCTATACAATGAGCAGTTCTTC.